A selection of T cell receptor beta chains follows, all from one sample in a study of blood T cell repertoires in COVID-19. Clones were read by immunoSEQ multiplex PCR, and TCRdb kept only the in-frame ones, dropping some. The data contain approximately 170,000 clones, 86% of them singletons. Material for sequencing was peripheral blood. The receptors were sampled from a woman aged 80 or over in a cohort sampled during active or convalescent COVID-19. CDR3s include the opening cysteine and the closing phenylalanine or tryptophan. Fields, in order: V gene, CDR3 protein.

v_gene: TRBV21-1
CDR3aa: CASSKEQDGLTGELFF

v_gene: TRBV11-3
CDR3aa: CASSSSRPGMKELFF

v_gene: TRBV28
CDR3aa: CASRLTGGGSPLHF

v_gene: TRBV6-5
CDR3aa: CASSLPGTQYF

v_gene: TRBV12-3/TRBV12-4
CDR3aa: CASSRQGSEKLFF

v_gene: TRBV25-1
CDR3aa: CATRGLAGSYEQYF

v_gene: TRBV7-2
CDR3aa: CASSLEGFAGDTQYF

v_gene: TRBV6-5
CDR3aa: CASSSRGRVGGQQYF

v_gene: TRBV24-1
CDR3aa: CAVSRYRGQNEQFF

v_gene: TRBV27
CDR3aa: CASTRLAGGPYNEQFF

v_gene: TRBV5-1
CDR3aa: CASSLGRGGSDTQYF

v_gene: TRBV28
CDR3aa: CASSPRYGYTF

v_gene: TRBV5-8
CDR3aa: CASSLRWGAGSPLHF

v_gene: TRBV10-2
CDR3aa: CASSVLGGTQETQYF

v_gene: TRBV7-2
CDR3aa: CASSFGRGTYNEQFF

v_gene: TRBV28
CDR3aa: CASSPADRGDEQYF

v_gene: TRBV4-3
CDR3aa: CASSQGLSSTYEQYF

v_gene: TRBV10-3
CDR3aa: CAISESTGGTGNTIYF

v_gene: TRBV6-6
CDR3aa: CASSLQDTIYF

v_gene: TRBV5-3
CDR3aa: CARSGNRGRGEKLFF

v_gene: TRBV5-1
CDR3aa: CASSYGQESYGYTF

v_gene: TRBV29-1
CDR3aa: CSGRNSGRPDTQYF

v_gene: TRBV27
CDR3aa: CASSLTYRRANYGYTF

v_gene: TRBV6-5
CDR3aa: CASSRGQGADEQYF

v_gene: TRBV28
CDR3aa: CASTVRQALSQPQHF

v_gene: TRBV4-2
CDR3aa: CASSQETRYGYTF

v_gene: TRBV19
CDR3aa: CASSQFGKGAYNEQFF

v_gene: TRBV18
CDR3aa: CASSLPGQGAEAFF

v_gene: TRBV5-1
CDR3aa: CASSLEGQGEPSTDTQYF